This record covers a single T cell receptor beta chain. This sample was taken from a study of blood T cell repertoires in COVID-19. Study-level background: T cells, B-cell-depleted T cells, or PBMCs supplied cDNA or gDNA.

Under the authors' procedure: Estimation of nucleated cell counts relied on the amplification of reference gene primers. Method: immunoSEQ multiplex PCR; TCRdb's copy keeps in-frame clones and lacks some. V and J calls and clone size come straight from that table; D and trimming were deduced from the DNA. The table has fewer than 450,000 clones, 75% to 90% seen once. The CDR3 is 13 residues long. Trimming cost V 5 bases and J 7 bases, with 12 bases left between them. Seattle patient enrollment occurred during active infection, with longitudinal follow-up thereafter. The origin of this receptor is a woman aged 45-60 years with COVID-19, enrolled during active disease. Sequenced input: peripheral blood. The chain recombines TRBV12-3 or TRBV12-4 with TRBJ2-1; D is unclear. The CDR3 bases are TGTGCCAGCAGTCACGACGTACTAAATGAGCAGTTCTTC. This gives the protein CASSHDVLNEQFF.